Listed below are T cell receptor beta chains from one sample, sequenced in a study of blood T cell repertoires in COVID-19. Assay: immunoSEQ multiplex PCR; the TCRdb copy retains only in-frame clones and omits some. Found here are approximately 50,000 clones, about 85% of them singletons; the top ten hold 6.5%. The sequencing sample was made of peripheral blood. The receptor set was obtained from a man in his sixties with acute or convalescent COVID-19. The conserved cysteine and the conserved F or W are not part of the CDR3 here.

J: TRBJ1-5
V: TRBV14
CDR3: ASSGRHGQPQH

J: TRBJ1-2
V: TRBV5-1
CDR3: ASSLSAGNYGYT

J: TRBJ2-3
V: TRBV7-2
CDR3: ASSFIGSGKDGDTQY

J: TRBJ2-3
V: TRBV28
CDR3: ASSPHSGRASPL

J: TRBJ1-1
V: TRBV19
CDR3: ASSMRGMNTEAF

J: TRBJ2-5
V: TRBV6-5
CDR3: ASSRVGGSQETQY

J: TRBJ1-4
V: TRBV6-6
CDR3: ASSYNHDTEKLF

J: TRBJ2-1
V: TRBV28
CDR3: ASSYPTEPSSYNEQF

J: TRBJ2-7
V: TRBV19
CDR3: ARGQGGEQY

J: TRBJ2-7
V: TRBV5-1
CDR3: ASSSEPRDRGYEQY

J: TRBJ2-5
V: TRBV10-2
CDR3: ASTRTSEKETQY

J: TRBJ2-7
V: TRBV27
CDR3: ASTATGAAYEQY

J: TRBJ1-1
V: TRBV28
CDR3: ASVSDRNTEAF

J: TRBJ2-3
V: TRBV5-1
CDR3: ASSPGGAGGSTDTQY

J: TRBJ1-2
V: TRBV6-5
CDR3: AADGGKGYT

J: TRBJ1-2
V: TRBV9
CDR3: ASSVVGQGLDSGYT

J: TRBJ1-5
V: TRBV29-1
CDR3: STGDHGGKPQH

J: TRBJ1-6
V: TRBV30
CDR3: AWSVILLNSPLH

J: TRBJ2-1
V: TRBV14
CDR3: ASSPASGANNEQF

J: TRBJ1-6
V: TRBV27
CDR3: ASSLPGSPLH

J: TRBJ2-7
V: TRBV2
CDR3: ASSEGERHEQY

J: TRBJ1-4
V: TRBV7-9
CDR3: ASSPRGGSDEKLF

J: TRBJ2-5
V: TRBV11-1
CDR3: ASSPDLTSAETQY

J: TRBJ1-1
V: TRBV11-3
CDR3: ASSLEFRVEAF

J: TRBJ1-5
V: TRBV10-3
CDR3: AISERGQLNNQPQH

J: TRBJ2-7
V: TRBV29-1
CDR3: SVVGGGYEQY

J: TRBJ1-4
V: TRBV5-1
CDR3: ASSQGDSISEKLF

J: TRBJ1-3
V: TRBV7-9
CDR3: ASSPRLGNAGNTIY